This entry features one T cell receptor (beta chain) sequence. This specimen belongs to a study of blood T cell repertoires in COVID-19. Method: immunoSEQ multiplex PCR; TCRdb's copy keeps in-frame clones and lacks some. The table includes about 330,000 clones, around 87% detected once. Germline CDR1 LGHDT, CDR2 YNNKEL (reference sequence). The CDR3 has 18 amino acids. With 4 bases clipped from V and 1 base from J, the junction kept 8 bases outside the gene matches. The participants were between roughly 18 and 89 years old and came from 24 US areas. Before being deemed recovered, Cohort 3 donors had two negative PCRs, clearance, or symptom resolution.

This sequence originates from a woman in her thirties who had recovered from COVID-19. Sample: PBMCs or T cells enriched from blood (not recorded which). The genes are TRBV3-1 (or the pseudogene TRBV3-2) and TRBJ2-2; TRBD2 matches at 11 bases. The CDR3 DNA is TGTGCCAGCAGCCCCCGATTTCTAGCGGGGGGGAACACCGGGGAGCTGTTTTTT. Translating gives CASSPRFLAGGNTGELFF.